The TCR beta chain under discussion was sequenced for a study of identical twins. Findings of the study overall: Twins shared beta out-of-frame sequences in excess, but this excess was weaker.

The ends were cut back, 6 bases at V and 6 bases at J, with 24 bases in the middle. Germline V gene sequence: CDR1 MDHEN, CDR2 SYDVKM. This CDR3 has 16 residues. As regards this clonotype: What it binds is not known.

From the 5' RACE reads, TCRdb called clonotypes with MiXCR, one entry per CDR3 protein. The sample has about 430,000 distinct CDR3 sequences, 15% to 20% seen once. The sequenced material came from naive T cells sorted from blood. This chain uses TRBV28 with TRBJ2-7; the D gene is possibly TRBD2 (6 bases). The receptor was isolated from a man in his fifties in good health. The CDR3 DNA reads as TGTGCCAGCAGCATCGGGAGCAGCACGGTTTGGGGCGAGCAGTACTTC. Its protein product is CASSIGSSTVWGEQYF. The full variable domain, its missing parts supplied by reference TRBV28 and TRBJ2-7, is DVKVTQSSRYLVKRTGEKVFLECVQDMDHENMFWYRQDPGLGLRLIYFSYDVKMKEKGDIPEGYSVSREKKERFSLILESASTNQTSMYLCASSIGSSTVWGEQYFGPGTRLTVT.